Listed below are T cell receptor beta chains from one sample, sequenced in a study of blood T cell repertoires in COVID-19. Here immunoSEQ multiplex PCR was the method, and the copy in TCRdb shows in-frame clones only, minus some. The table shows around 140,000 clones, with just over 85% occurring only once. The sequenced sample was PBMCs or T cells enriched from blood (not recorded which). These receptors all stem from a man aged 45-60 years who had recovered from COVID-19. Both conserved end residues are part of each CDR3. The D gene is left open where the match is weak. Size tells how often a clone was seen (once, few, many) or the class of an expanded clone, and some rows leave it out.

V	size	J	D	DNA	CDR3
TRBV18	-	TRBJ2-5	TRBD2	TGTGCCAGCTCACCCCGGACTAGCGGGAAGGAGACCCAGTACTTC	CASSPRTSGKETQYF
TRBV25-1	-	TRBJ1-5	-	TGTGCCAGCAGTGAACCGAATCAGCCCCAGCATTTT	CASSEPNQPQHF
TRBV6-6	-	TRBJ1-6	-	TGTGCCAGCAGACGACAGGATTCACCCCTCCACTTT	CASRRQDSPLHF
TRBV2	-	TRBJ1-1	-	TGTGCCAGCGGGGCGTGGGAGGGGTCAGGGACTGAAGCTTTCTTT	CASGAWEGSGTEAFF
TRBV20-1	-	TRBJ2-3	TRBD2	TGCAGTGCTAGTGGGACTAGCGGAAGCACAGATACGCAGTATTTT	CSASGTSGSTDTQYF
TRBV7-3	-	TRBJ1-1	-	TGTGCCAGCAGCTTAACTGCGGGGGCTGAAGCTTTCTTT	CASSLTAGAEAFF
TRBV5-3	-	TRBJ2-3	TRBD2	TGTGCCAGAAGCTTGGCGCTAGCGGGGGATGCAGATACGCAGTATTTT	CARSLALAGDADTQYF
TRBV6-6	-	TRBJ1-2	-	TGTGCCAGCAGTCGGGACACCTACACCTTC	CASSRDTYTF
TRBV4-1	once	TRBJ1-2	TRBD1	TGCGCCAGCAGCCAAGACGACAGGGGGCACTATGGCTACACCTTC	CASSQDDRGHYGYTF
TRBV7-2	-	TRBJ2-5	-	TGTGCCAGCAGCCCGGGACAACTGGAGACCCAGTACTTC	CASSPGQLETQYF
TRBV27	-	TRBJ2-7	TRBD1	TGTGCCAGCAGTCACATTTCGGGACAGGGAAACTACGAGCAGTACTTC	CASSHISGQGNYEQYF
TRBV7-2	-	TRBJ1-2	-	TGTGCCAGCAGCCCAGCCGCGGGTACTAACTATGGCTACACCTTC	CASSPAAGTNYGYTF
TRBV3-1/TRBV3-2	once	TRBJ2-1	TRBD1	TGTGCCAGCAGCCAAGGTATGCAGGGGGCGTACAATGAGCAGTTCTTC	CASSQGMQGAYNEQFF
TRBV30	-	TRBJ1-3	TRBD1	TGTGCCTGGAGGAGGGACAGGAGAAGTGGAAACACCATATATTTT	CAWRRDRRSGNTIYF
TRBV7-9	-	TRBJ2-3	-	TGTGCCAGCAGCCGGACAGACCCCACAGATACGCAGTATTTT	CASSRTDPTDTQYF
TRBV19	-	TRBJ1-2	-	TGTGCCAGTAGTATCGTCGGGGGGAGAAGTCTGACTAACTATGGCTACACCTTC	CASSIVGGRSLTNYGYTF
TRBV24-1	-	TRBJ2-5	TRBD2	TGTGCCACCAGTCGGGGGGGCGGGAATGGGACCCAGTACTTC	CATSRGGGNGTQYF
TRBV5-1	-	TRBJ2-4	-	TGCGCCAGCAGCTTGGTGACAGGGAGGGCCAAAAACATTCAGTACTTC	CASSLVTGRAKNIQYF
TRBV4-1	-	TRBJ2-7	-	TGCGCCAGCAGCCAAGATAGAAAGCGGGCGAGCTCCTACGAGCAGTACTTC	CASSQDRKRASSYEQYF
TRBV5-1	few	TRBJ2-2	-	TGCGCCAGCAGCGCACAGGGACCCGGGGAGCTGTTTTTT	CASSAQGPGELFF
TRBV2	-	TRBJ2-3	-	TGTGCCAGCAGTGATATCTCAGATACGCAGTATTTT	CASSDISDTQYF
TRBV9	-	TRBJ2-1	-	TGTGCCAGCAGCGCCGCACATTCCGATGAGCAGTTCTTC	CASSAAHSDEQFF
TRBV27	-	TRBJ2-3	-	TGTGCCAGCAGTCCTGAGACTAGTGATACGCAGTATTTT	CASSPETSDTQYF
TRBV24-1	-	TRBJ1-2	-	TGTGCCACCAGTGATGAACCATCCTACGGCTACACCTTC	CATSDEPSYGYTF
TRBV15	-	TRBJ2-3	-	TGTGCCACCAGCAATAGTATCTTAGATACGCAGTATTTT	CATSNSILDTQYF
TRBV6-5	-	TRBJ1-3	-	TGTGCCAGCATTTTAAGGGGCCTCTCTGGAAACACCATATATTTT	CASILRGLSGNTIYF
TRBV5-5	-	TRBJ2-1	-	TGTGCCAGCACACTGCCCCCCGGGGTCATCAATGAGCAGTTCTTC	CASTLPPGVINEQFF
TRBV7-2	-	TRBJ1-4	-	TGTGCCAGCAGCTTAGCGTGGGGGGACAAACTGTTTTTT	CASSLAWGDKLFF
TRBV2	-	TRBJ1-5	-	TGTGCCAGCAGTGGTAATAGCAATCAGCCCCAGCATTTT	CASSGNSNQPQHF
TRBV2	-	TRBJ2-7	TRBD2	TGTGCCAGCAGTAGGGGACTAGCGGAGGGGAACGAGCAGTACTTC	CASSRGLAEGNEQYF
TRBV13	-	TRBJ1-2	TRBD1	TGTGCCAGCAGCACTGGACAGGGTCGGGGCTACACCTTC	CASSTGQGRGYTF
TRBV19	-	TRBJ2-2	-	TGTGCCAGTAGTCCCCGGGACACCAACACCGGGGAGCTGTTTTTT	CASSPRDTNTGELFF